Listed below are T cell receptor beta chains from one sample, sequenced in a study of T cells in Graves' hyperthyroidism and ophthalmopathy. One entry per CDR3 protein results from TCRdb running MiXCR on the multiplex PCR reads. This table holds 490,000 or so distinct CDR3 sequences, approximately 23% found once. The sequencing sample was made of blood. The receptors shown here come from a woman aged 65 to 85 with Graves' ophthalmopathy. Both conserved end residues are part of each CDR3. Each record gives: clone size, J gene, V gene, D gene, CDR3 protein, CDR3 DNA. D genes are given only for firm matches. Not all rows give a size; the values are once, few, many and, for expanded clones, a class.

few | TRBJ2-7 | TRBV14 | TRBD2 | CASSQASSGYEQYF | TGTGCCAGCAGCCAAGCTTCTAGCGGTTACGAGCAGTACTTC
. | TRBJ2-7 | TRBV29-1 | TRBD1 | CSVGTGGVDEQYF | TGCAGCGTGGGGACAGGGGGTGTTGACGAGCAGTACTTC
many | TRBJ2-1 | TRBV2 | TRBD2 | CASNWGPAGINEQFF | TGTGCCAGCAATTGGGGACCAGCGGGAATAAATGAGCAGTTCTTC
. | TRBJ1-2 | TRBV6-1 | TRBD1 | CASRGGQGDGYTF | TGTGCCAGCAGGGGGGGACAGGGGGATGGCTACACCTTC
. | TRBJ2-5 | TRBV10-1 | TRBD1 | CANPDRILQETQYF | TGCGCCAACCCGGACAGGATCCTCCAAGAGACCCAGTACTTC
few | TRBJ1-5 | TRBV7-2 | . | CASSFYDSYQPQHF | TGTGCCAGCAGTTTCTACGACAGTTATCAGCCCCAGCATTTT
many | TRBJ2-3 | TRBV7-2 | . | CASSLGRVTDTQYF | TGTGCCAGCAGCTTAGGGAGGGTCACAGATACGCAGTATTTT
many | TRBJ1-1 | TRBV3-1 | . | CASSPQINTEAFF | TGTGCCAGCAGCCCTCAGATCAACACTGAAGCTTTCTTT
few | TRBJ2-7 | TRBV28 | . | CASSSPGASGSYEQYF | TGTGCCAGCAGTAGTCCAGGGGCTAGCGGATCCTACGAGCAGTACTTC
. | TRBJ2-5 | TRBV6-1 | . | CASGRREKRETQYF | TGTGCCAGCGGCCGCCGGGAGAAACGAGAGACCCAGTACTTC
. | TRBJ2-3 | TRBV29-1 | . | CSVEGQPTDTQYF | TGCAGCGTTGAAGGGCAGCCCACAGATACGCAGTATTTT
. | TRBJ1-5 | TRBV10-2 | . | CASSEGRGDQPQHF | TGCGCCAGCAGTGAGGGCAGAGGGGATCAGCCCCAGCATTTT
. | TRBJ2-3 | TRBV5-1 | TRBD2 | CASSLMGLAADTQYF | TGCGCCAGCAGCTTGATGGGACTAGCGGCAGATACGCAGTATTTT
many | TRBJ1-1 | TRBV20-1 | TRBD1 | CSARWTGRSEAFF | TGCAGTGCTAGGTGGACAGGGAGGTCTGAAGCTTTCTTT
many | TRBJ2-3 | TRBV7-8 | . | CASSPRAGEGTDTQYF | TGTGCCAGCAGCCCGAGGGCAGGGGAAGGCACAGATACGCAGTATTTT
few | TRBJ1-1 | TRBV11-1 | . | CASSSRGGANTEAFF | TGTGCCAGCAGCTCCCGGGGGGGGGCCAACACTGAAGCTTTCTTT
many | TRBJ1-4 | TRBV28 | TRBD1 | CASSPLDRAANEKLFF | TGTGCCAGCAGTCCCCTCGACAGGGCGGCTAATGAAAAACTGTTTTTT
. | TRBJ2-1 | TRBV19 | TRBD1 | CASTGTGSYNEQFF | TGTGCCAGTACGGGGACAGGGTCGTACAATGAGCAGTTCTTC
. | TRBJ1-2 | TRBV7-2 | . | CASSLPGPRVVYTF | TGTGCCAGCAGCTTACCAGGTCCTCGGGTGGTCTACACCTTC
. | TRBJ1-2 | TRBV3-1 | . | CASSQDRVTYGYTF | TGTGCCAGCAGCCAAGATCGTGTGACCTATGGCTACACCTTC
many | TRBJ2-5 | TRBV7-2 | . | CASSFLSPTQYF | TGTGCCAGCAGCTTCCTTAGTCCGACCCAGTACTTC
many | TRBJ1-1 | TRBV6-2/TRBV6-3 | . | CASSYSPGANTEAFF | TGTGCCAGCAGTTACTCCCCCGGGGCGAACACTGAAGCTTTCTTT
. | TRBJ2-5 | TRBV20-1 | . | CSAPRGAETQYF | TGCAGTGCCCCAAGAGGCGCGGAGACCCAGTACTTC
few | TRBJ1-6 | TRBV27 | . | CASSFGSYNSPLHF | TGTGCCAGCAGTTTTGGTAGTTATAATTCACCCCTCCACTTT
many | TRBJ2-7 | TRBV28 | . | CASSLIGQGAYEQYF | TGTGCCAGCAGTTTGATAGGGCAGGGAGCCTACGAGCAGTACTTC
. | TRBJ2-5 | TRBV6-1 | TRBD2 | CASAGAGETQYF | TGTGCTTCTGCGGGAGCGGGGGAGACCCAGTACTTC
. | TRBJ2-7 | TRBV10-3 | TRBD2 | CATGTSGSLYEQYF | TGTGCCACCGGGACTAGCGGGTCTCTTTACGAGCAGTACTTC
few | TRBJ2-7 | TRBV19 | TRBD1 | CASSPSPGQGFHEQYF | TGTGCCAGTAGTCCCAGTCCTGGACAGGGATTCCACGAGCAGTACTTC
. | TRBJ2-1 | TRBV20-1 | TRBD2 | CSAPRTSRYNEQFF | TGCAGTGCTCCCCGGACTAGCAGATACAATGAGCAGTTCTTC
many | TRBJ1-1 | TRBV28 | . | CASSTVLGRRNTEAFF | TGTGCCAGCAGTACCGTTTTAGGACGGAGGAACACTGAAGCTTTCTTT
. | TRBJ1-1 | TRBV14 | TRBD1 | CASSQKAGGGLFTEAFF | TGTGCCAGCAGCCAAAAAGCAGGGGGCGGATTGTTCACTGAAGCTTTCTTT
. | TRBJ1-1 | TRBV20-1 | TRBD1 | CSATSPGGQGRRGNTEAFF | TGCAGTGCTACTTCACCGGGGGGACAGGGGCGTCGTGGGAACACTGAAGCTTTCTTT
. | TRBJ2-3 | TRBV30 | . | CAWSALGGGTTDTQYF | TGTGCCTGGAGTGCCCTTGGCGGGGGCACCACAGATACGCAGTATTTT
few | TRBJ2-7 | TRBV7-9 | . | CASSLEQISYEQYF | TGTGCCAGCAGCTTAGAACAGATTAGCTACGAGCAGTACTTC
many | TRBJ1-2 | TRBV30 | . | CAWSVWGDRSYTF | TGTGCCTGGAGTGTCTGGGGGGATAGGAGCTACACCTTC